The 4 T cell receptor beta chains below were found in one sample sequenced in a study of T cells in Graves' hyperthyroidism and ophthalmopathy. Using RNA transcripts as the source, TCR beta CDR3 regions were amplified. TCR CDR3 underwent first-round RT-PCR with the HTBI primer set. TCRdb used MiXCR to reprocess the multiplex PCR reads, holding one entry per CDR3 protein. Found here are around 480,000 distinct CDR3 sequences, approximately 15% of them singletons; the top ten hold around a sixth. Sequencing used blood. Receptor source: a woman aged 18-35 years with Graves' hyperthyroidism.

This clonotype has ten or more counts. V usage is TRBV19 and J usage is TRBJ2-3, with D possibly being TRBD2 (6 bases). V was shortened by 0 bases and J by 6 bases, with 10 bases between the two germline ends. The CDR3 has 14 residues. Per germline, CDR1 LNHDA and CDR2 SQIVND (reference sequence). CDR3 DNA sequence: TGTGCCAGTAGTATAGAACTAGCAGGGGATACGCAGTATTTT. Translated, it gives CASSIELAGDTQYF.

This clonotype was seen a handful of times. The chain couples TRBV12-3 or TRBV12-4 to TRBJ2-5, with 8 bases lining up with TRBD2. The CDR3 is made up of 12 amino acids. V lost 2 bases and J lost 10; bases outside the gene matches: 3. CDR3 sequence: CASSLPAGGQYF. Written as DNA, the CDR3 is TGTGCCAGCAGTTTACCGGCGGGAGGCCAGTACTTC.

This clonotype was observed at least ten times. The CDR3 loop reads CASSSRSAGRAEDTQYF. CDR3 coding DNA: TGTGCCAGCAGCTCAAGATCTGCGGGGAGGGCGGAAGATACGCAGTATTTT. The chain combines TRBV7-8 with TRBJ2-3; TRBD2 matches 7 bases. Germline V gene sequence: CDR1 SGHVS, CDR2 FQNEAQ. The CDR3 consists of 17 residues. J was trimmed by 5 bases and V by 4 bases; bases with no gene match: 15.

This clonotype was seen at least ten times. This rearrangement joins TRBV28 to TRBJ2-5; 8 bases are shared with TRBD1. CDR3 size: 13 residues. Germline CDR1 and CDR2: MDHEN and SYDVKM. With 6 bases clipped from V and 7 bases from J, the junction kept 7 bases outside the gene matches. The CDR3 nucleotides read TGTGCCAGCAGCTCAGGGGGCTGGGGGACCCAGTACTTC. It is translated as CASSSGGWGTQYF.